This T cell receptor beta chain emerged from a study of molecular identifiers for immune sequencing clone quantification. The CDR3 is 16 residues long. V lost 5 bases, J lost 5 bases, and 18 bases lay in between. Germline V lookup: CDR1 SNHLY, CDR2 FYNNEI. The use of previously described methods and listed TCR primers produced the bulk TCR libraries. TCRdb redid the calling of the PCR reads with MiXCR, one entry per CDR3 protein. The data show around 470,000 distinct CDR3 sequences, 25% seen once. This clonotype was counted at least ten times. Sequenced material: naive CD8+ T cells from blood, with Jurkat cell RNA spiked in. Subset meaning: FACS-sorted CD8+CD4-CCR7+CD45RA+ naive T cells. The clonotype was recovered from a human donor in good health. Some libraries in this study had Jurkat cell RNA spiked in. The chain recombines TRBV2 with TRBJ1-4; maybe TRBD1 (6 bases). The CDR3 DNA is TGTGCCAGCAGTAGTCCAGGGGTTTTTTTGAATGAAAAACTGTTTTTT. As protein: CASSSPGVFLNEKLFF.